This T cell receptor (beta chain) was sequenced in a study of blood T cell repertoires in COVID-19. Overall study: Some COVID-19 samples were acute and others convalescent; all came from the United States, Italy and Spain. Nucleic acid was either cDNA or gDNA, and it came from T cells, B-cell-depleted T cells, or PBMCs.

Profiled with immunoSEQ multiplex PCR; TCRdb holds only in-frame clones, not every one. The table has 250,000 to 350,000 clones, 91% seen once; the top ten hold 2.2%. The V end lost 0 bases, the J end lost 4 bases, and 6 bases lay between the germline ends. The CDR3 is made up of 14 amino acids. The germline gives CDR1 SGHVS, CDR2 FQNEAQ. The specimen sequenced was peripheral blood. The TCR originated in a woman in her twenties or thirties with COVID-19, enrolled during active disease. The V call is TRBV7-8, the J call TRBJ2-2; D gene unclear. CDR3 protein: CASSLAIATGELFF. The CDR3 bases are TGTGCCAGCAGCTTAGCTATAGCCACCGGGGAGCTGTTTTTT.